The source of this T cell receptor beta chain is a study of T cells in Graves' hyperthyroidism and ophthalmopathy. This clonotype has at least ten counts. The CDR3 length is 15 residues. V was clipped by 2 bases and J by 2 bases, with 12 bases between them. Looked up from germline, CDR1 is PRHDT and CDR2 is FYEKMQ (reference sequence). TCR beta CDR3 regions were amplified from RNA. HTBI primers were the set used in a first-round RT-PCR of the TCR CDR3. Via MiXCR, TCRdb re-called the multiplex PCR reads, giving one row per CDR3 protein. The sample lists about 480,000 distinct CDR3 sequences, approximately 14% seen once, with around a sixth in the top ten.

The chain combines TRBV13 with TRBJ2-5, with D perhaps matching TRBD2 (5 bases). This TCR was recovered from a woman between 18 and 29 years old with Graves' hyperthyroidism. Sample: blood. Here the CDR3 reads CASSLRPSWQETQYF. CDR3 sequence (DNA): TGTGCCAGCAGCTTACGGCCTAGCTGGCAAGAGACCCAGTACTTC.